This T cell receptor beta chain stems from a study of vaccination and CD4 T cells after COVID-19. Study overall: Overlapping peptides of the spike proteins of SARS-CoV-2, HCoV-NL63, HCoV-OC43 and HCoV-229E were used for cell stimulation.

CDR3 length equals 12 residues. Germline values: CDR1 SEHNR, CDR2 FQNEAQ (reference sequence). V was clipped by 4 bases and J by 0 bases, with 0 bases between them. Oncomine TCR Beta short-read sequencing was applied to DNA from cultured CD4+ T cells. MiXCR, applied by TCRdb to the PCR reads, yields one record per CDR3 protein. The table shows 15,000 to 20,000 distinct CDR3 sequences, with 60% to 65% occurring only once. This clonotype was seen a few times. Its antigen remains unknown. As for treatment: approximately nine-day PBMC culture with coronavirus spike peptide pools or control peptides (ViraFEST assay). Once cultured about 9 days, CD4+ T cells underwent isolation by negative selection. Study conclusions and caveats: The study found median SARS-CoV-2-reactive clonotypes rising from 21 to 38, not significantly.

Sequenced material: CD4+ T cells from blood, cultured in vitro. The J gene is TRBJ2-2, the V gene TRBV7-9; no reliable D call. The clonotype was recovered from a human donor who had recovered from COVID-19. The CDR3 region has the DNA TGTGCCAGCAGCTCGAACACCGGGGAGCTGTTTTTT. Amino acids: CASSSNTGELFF.